Below, one T cell receptor (beta chain) is given with its context. No antigen is known for it. Base qualities are not recorded, but no much larger clone differs from it by a single base. The germline V gene supplies CDR1 MDHEN and CDR2 SYDVKM. From the cysteine through the phenylalanine, the CDR3 covers 11 amino acids. Solely the CDR3 DNA is kept, with 33 bases framed from the first base. V gives up 7 bases and J gives up 8 bases, and the segment between their germline ends measures 12 bases. What this sample's treatment or condition label stands for: allogeneic hematopoietic cell transplantation with graft depleted of TCRalphabeta T cells and CD19 B cells. The transplant recipients were children given TCRalphabeta/CD19-depleted allogeneic hematopoietic cell grafts. The sample belongs to a study of T-cell reconstitution after alpha-beta-depleted transplantation in children (dated by TCRdb to 2015 to 2016). With regard to the full study: The study quantitatively tracked T-cell immune reconstitution after TCRalphabeta/CD19-depleted allogeneic hematopoietic cell transplantation in children using TCR repertoire profiling. The paper as a whole reports these results and caveats: In some patients, high TCRbeta diversity at day 60 was attributed to recipient T cells and intrathymic progenitors that had survived conditioning. Over the following months the frequencies of hyperexpanded clones went down, and after one year T-cell counts and TCRbeta diversity were mostly credited to newly produced T cells. About two months after transplant, the apparently early recovery of alphabetaT-cell counts reportedly depended on just several hundred clones that had expanded rapidly and came from non-depleted graft cells.

To prepare the library, PCR was applied. Sequencing was performed on an Illumina HiSeq 2500. To normalize quantification of the TCRbeta repertoire, the TCR libraries were built with molecular barcoding that relied on unique molecular identifiers. Through fastp at Q25 and MiXCR, TCRdb rebuilt clones from the public reads, retaining in-frame beta chains. Records with the same CDR3 protein are collapsed into one entry carrying the most frequent genes and DNA. The sample has more than 400,000 distinct CDR3 sequences on record, about an eighth of them singletons. The ten largest make up 14% of the sample.

Rearrangement joined TRBV28 to TRBJ2-7, with the D segment identity uncertain. This receptor was obtained from a female patient aged 2-15 years who had a stem cell transplant for aplastic anemia, so the T cells may come from the graft donor. Here the sequenced sample was PBMCs, mostly from graft donor cells, taken 180 days after TCRalphabeta/CD19-depleted stem cell transplant. The DNA reads TGTGCCAGCAACGAAGATAGGAAGCAGTACTTC. Its protein product is CASNEDRKQYF.